This is a list of T cell receptor beta chains from one sample in a study of shared clonotypes between healthy human individuals. The repertoire was sequenced with immunoSEQ multiplex PCR; TCRdb's copy has only in-frame clones and lacks some. Of more than 900,000 clones in the sample, 75% to 85% were seen once. Sequencing was done on a sample of memory CD4+ T cells from PBMCs. The receptors were gathered from a man in his late teens or twenties in good health. Some clones in this sample may be carry-over from other donors' samples. CDR3s include the opening cysteine and the closing phenylalanine or tryptophan. The D gene is left open where the match is weak. Size is stated for part of the rows, as once, few or many counts, or as a class when the clone is expanded.

v_call	clone_size	j_call	d_call	cdr3_aa	cdr3_nt
TRBV18	.	TRBJ1-2	TRBD1	CASSRLEGTASLANYGYTF	TGTGCCAGCTCACGACTTGAAGGGACAGCCTCTTTAGCTAACTATGGCTACACCTTC
TRBV7-2	.	TRBJ1-2	TRBD1	CASSPGQGEGYTF	TGTGCCAGCAGCCCCGGACAGGGAGAGGGCTACACCTTC
TRBV6-6	once	TRBJ1-1	.	CASSELDGRDTEAFF	TGTGCCAGCTCCGAACTGGACGGACGGGACACTGAAGCTTTCTTT
TRBV7-9	.	TRBJ1-4	TRBD1	CASSSRQGGNEKLFF	TGTGCCAGCAGCTCCAGACAGGGAGGGAATGAAAAACTGTTTTTT
TRBV28	few	TRBJ1-4	.	CASSKIGKLFF	TGTGCCAGCAGCAAAATCGGGAAACTGTTTTTT
TRBV28	.	TRBJ2-3	TRBD2	CASSLRLADTDTQYF	TGTGCCAGCAGTCTCCGACTAGCGGATACAGATACGCAGTATTTT
TRBV2	.	TRBJ1-1	.	CASSANRATHEAFF	TGTGCCAGCAGTGCAAACCGGGCTACTCATGAAGCTTTCTTT
TRBV4-1	.	TRBJ2-5	.	CASSQDAVLETQYF	TGCGCCAGCAGCCAAGATGCGGTTTTAGAGACCCAGTACTTC
TRBV11-3	.	TRBJ1-1	.	CASAQWENTEAFF	TGTGCCAGCGCGCAATGGGAAAACACTGAAGCTTTCTTT
TRBV7-9	once	TRBJ2-3	TRBD2	CASSPPGLAGGLDTQYF	TGTGCCAGCAGCCCCCCGGGACTAGCGGGAGGGCTAGATACGCAGTATTTT
TRBV7-2	.	TRBJ2-7	.	CASSLMRWHEQYF	TGTGCCAGCAGCCTCATGCGGTGGCACGAGCAGTACTTC
TRBV7-8	few	TRBJ1-2	TRBD1	CASSRGQASNYGYTF	TGTGCCAGCAGCCGGGGACAGGCTAGCAACTATGGCTACACCTTC